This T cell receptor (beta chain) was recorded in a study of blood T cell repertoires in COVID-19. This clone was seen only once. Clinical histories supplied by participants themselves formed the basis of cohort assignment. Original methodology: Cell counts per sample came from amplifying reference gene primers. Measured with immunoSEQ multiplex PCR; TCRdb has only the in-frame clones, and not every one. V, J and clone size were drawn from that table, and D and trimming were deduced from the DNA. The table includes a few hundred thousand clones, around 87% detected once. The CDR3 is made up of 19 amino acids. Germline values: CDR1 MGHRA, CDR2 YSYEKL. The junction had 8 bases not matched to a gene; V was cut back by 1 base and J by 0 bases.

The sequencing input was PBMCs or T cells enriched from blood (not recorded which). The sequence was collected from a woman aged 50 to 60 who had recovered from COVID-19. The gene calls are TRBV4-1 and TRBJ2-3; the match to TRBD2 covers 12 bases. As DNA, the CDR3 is TGCGCCAGCAGCCAAGTGGTGACTAGCGGGGGCCCTAGCACAGATACGCAGTATTTT. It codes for CASSQVVTSGGPSTDTQYF.